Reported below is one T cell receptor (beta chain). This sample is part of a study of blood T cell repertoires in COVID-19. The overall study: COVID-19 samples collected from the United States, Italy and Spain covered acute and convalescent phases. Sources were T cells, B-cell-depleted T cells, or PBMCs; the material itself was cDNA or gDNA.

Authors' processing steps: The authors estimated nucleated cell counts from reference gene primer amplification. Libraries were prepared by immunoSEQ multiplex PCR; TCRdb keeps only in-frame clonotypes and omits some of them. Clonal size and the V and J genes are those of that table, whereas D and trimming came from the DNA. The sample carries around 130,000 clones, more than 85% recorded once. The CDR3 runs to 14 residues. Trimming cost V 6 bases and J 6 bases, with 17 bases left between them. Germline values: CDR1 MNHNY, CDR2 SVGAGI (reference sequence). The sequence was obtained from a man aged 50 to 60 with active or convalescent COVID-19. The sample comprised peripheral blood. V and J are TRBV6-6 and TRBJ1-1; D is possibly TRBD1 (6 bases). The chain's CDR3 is CASSQAGAYAEAFF. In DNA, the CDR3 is TGTGCCAGCAGCCAGGCGGGGGCCTACGCTGAAGCTTTCTTT.